Following are 15 T cell receptor beta chains from one sample sequenced in a study of regulatory T cells in long-lasting Graves disease. In building TCR beta libraries, iRepertoire HTBI primers were used together with Arm-PCR of CDR3 regions. One entry per CDR3 protein, called by TCRdb with MiXCR from the multiplex PCR reads. This table has over 250,000 distinct CDR3 sequences, roughly 21% appearing once. The time point here: persistent/refractory GD, antithyroid drugs over 5 years with positive TRAb. Researchers made the TCR library from RNA that was extracted from PBMCs. The sequencing here drew on peripheral blood mononuclear cells (PBMCs), taken when the disease was refractory, from a patient treated with antithyroid drugs. The receptors come from a female donor with Graves disease.

The gene calls are TRBV10-3 and TRBJ2-7; either TRBD1 or TRBD2 may fit D (5 bases each). The CDR3 is made up of 16 amino acids. CDR1 and CDR2 (germline): ENHRY, SYGVKD. V dropped 9 bases and J dropped 2 bases, with 23 bases sitting between them. The CDR3 sequence is CAISSSSREGAYEQYF. Written as DNA, the CDR3 is TGTGCCATTAGTTCTTCTTCGAGGGAAGGGGCCTACGAGCAGTACTTC.

This clonotype was picked up many times. This chain links TRBV11-1 with TRBJ1-2; no reliable D call. V gave up 4 bases and J gave up 2 bases, with 17 bases separating them. Germline V gives CDR1 SGHAT, CDR2 FQDESV (reference sequence). This CDR3 comprises 16 residues. CDR3 DNA sequence: TGTGCCAGCAGCTCCCACCTTCCCTCACTGAACTATGGCTACACCTTC. This gives the protein CASSSHLPSLNYGYTF.

The gene calls are TRBV28 and TRBJ2-4; TRBD2 agrees at 11 bases. CDR1 and CDR2 (germline): MDHEN, SYDVKM. This CDR3 comprises 16 residues. Trimming at V came to 0 bases and at J to 3 bases, leaving 1 base not matched to a gene. The CDR3 coding sequence is TGTGCCAGCAGTTTATGGGGACTAGCGGACAAAAACATTCAGTACTTC. The encoded protein is CASSLWGLADKNIQYF.

In this sample, this clonotype turned up a few times. The chain's CDR3 is CASSPYTVNQPQHF. The DNA of the CDR3 is TGTGCCAGCAGCCCCTATACGGTGAATCAGCCCCAGCATTTT. The chain joins TRBV12-3 or TRBV12-4 to TRBJ1-5; D not resolved. Deletions cut 6 bases from V and 4 bases from J, with 13 bases between. This CDR3 contains 14 residues.

This clonotype has at least ten counts. The chain joins TRBV28 to TRBJ1-2; a possible D gene is TRBD1 (5 bases). The V and J ends lost 6 bases and 2 bases respectively, with 10 bases between them. CDR3 length: 13 amino acids. Germline V gives CDR1 MDHEN, CDR2 SYDVKM. The CDR3 protein is CASRSRQNYGYTF. The CDR3 bases are TGTGCCAGCAGATCACGACAGAACTATGGCTACACCTTC.

The CDR3 loop reads CSVGGAVNQPQHF. The CDR3 DNA follows: TGCAGCGTAGGGGGGGCGGTGAATCAGCCCCAGCATTTT. The rearrangement joins TRBV29-1 to TRBJ1-5; tentative D call: TRBD1 (6 bases). Germline assignment: CDR1 SQVTM and CDR2 ANQGSEA. Trimming left V 6 bases short and J 4 bases short, with 13 bases between. This CDR3 contains 13 residues.

This clonotype was seen only a few times. The V and J genes are TRBV6-5 and TRBJ1-2, with D possibly TRBD1 on 5 matching bases. Germline CDR1 and CDR2: MNHEY and SVGAGI. The germline V and J ends were trimmed by 4 bases and 7 bases, with 10 bases remaining between them. The CDR3 runs 12 residues. CDR3 nucleotide sequence: TGTGCCAGCAGTTTCACAGACAGTGGCTACACCTTC. Protein: CASSFTDSGYTF.

This clonotype showed up just a few times. The J gene is TRBJ2-5, the V gene TRBV29-1; the D is unclear. The germline CDR1 and CDR2 sequences are SQVTM and ANQGSEA. This CDR3 comprises 13 residues. The ends were cut back, 3 bases at V and 1 base at J, with 9 bases in the middle. The CDR3 sequence: CSVDVGIQETQYF. CDR3 DNA: TGCAGCGTTGACGTTGGCATCCAAGAGACCCAGTACTTC.

This clonotype was counted at least ten times. The V gene is TRBV6-9, the J gene TRBJ1-2; weak D call: TRBD1 (5 bases). Germline CDR1 is MNHGY and CDR2 is SVAAGI. The CDR3 has 14 amino acids. V dropped 4 bases and J dropped 2 bases, with 11 bases sitting between them. CDR3 nucleotides: TGTGCCAGCAGTTCCCCTGGGGCAAACTATGGCTACACCTTC. Protein: CASSSPGANYGYTF.

This sequence joins TRBV24-1 and TRBJ2-5; possible D gene TRBD1, 6 bases. Germline CDR1 and CDR2: KGHDR and SFDVKD. The CDR3 runs to 13 residues. V was clipped by 3 bases and J by 8 bases, with 12 bases between them. In nucleotides, the CDR3 is TGTGCCACCAGTGATACCGGGACACCTACCCAGTACTTC. Its translation: CATSDTGTPTQYF.

The V call is TRBV7-2, the J call TRBJ2-1, with D uncertain. The CDR3 spans 13 residues. CDR1 SGHTA and CDR2 FQGNSA come from the germline V gene. Trimming cost V 3 bases and J 7 bases, with 10 bases left between them. The DNA for the CDR3 is TGTGCCAGCAGCTTTGGGGTCGAGAATGAGCAGTTCTTC. Protein sequence: CASSFGVENEQFF. Complete variable domain (other parts from reference TRBV7-2 and TRBJ2-1): GAGVSQSPSNKVTEKGKDVELRCDPISGHTALYWYRQSLGQGLEFLIYFQGNSAPDKSGLPSDRFSAERTGGSVSTLTIQRTQQEDSAVYLCASSFGVENEQFFGPGTRLTVL.

V gene TRBV7-6 combines with J gene TRBJ2-5; 7 bases agree with TRBD2. V shed 1 base, J shed 5 bases, and the junction held 4 bases outside the gene matches. Germline values: CDR1 SGHVS, CDR2 FNYEAQ. The CDR3 contains 14 residues. CDR3 region: CASSLVLGGETQYF. DNA for the CDR3: TGTGCCAGCAGCTTAGTACTCGGGGGGGAGACCCAGTACTTC.

This clonotype was recorded many times. The V call is TRBV14, the J call TRBJ1-2, with TRBD1 matching 10 bases. The CDR3 totals 14 residues. CDR1 SGHDN and CDR2 FVKESK come from the germline V gene. Losses at the gene ends were 3 bases for V and 6 bases for J; bases not matched to a gene: 4. CDR3 region: CASSQVTGGHGYTF. CDR3 nucleotide sequence: TGTGCCAGCAGCCAGGTGACAGGGGGCCATGGCTACACCTTC.

The chain employs TRBV15 and TRBJ1-5, with no clear D. Germline CDR1 LNHNV, CDR2 YYDKDF (reference sequence). The CDR3 spans 15 residues. The V end was cut by 0 bases, the J end by 1 base, with 7 bases between. The CDR3 DNA is TGTGCCACCAGCAGAGATTCGGGGAGCAATCAGCCCCAGCATTTT. Translating it yields CATSRDSGSNQPQHF.

This clonotype appeared many times. The J gene is TRBJ2-5, the V gene TRBV7-2; D perhaps matches TRBD1 (5 bases). The V end was cut by 3 bases, the J end by 1 base, with 15 bases between. Germline CDR1 is SGHTA and CDR2 is FQGNSA. This CDR3 region has 16 residues. Here the CDR3 reads CASSLGRASLQETQYF. CDR3 coding DNA: TGTGCCAGCAGCTTGGGCAGGGCCTCTCTCCAAGAGACCCAGTACTTC. Combining the CDR3 with reference TRBV7-2 and TRBJ2-5 gives the whole variable domain GAGVSQSPSNKVTEKGKDVELRCDPISGHTALYWYRQSLGQGLEFLIYFQGNSAPDKSGLPSDRFSAERTGGSVSTLTIQRTQQEDSAVYLCASSLGRASLQETQYFGPGTRLLVL.